Sequencing of this T cell receptor beta chain was carried out in a study of a mutant IDH1 vaccine in newly diagnosed glioma. Time point denoted: week 23, last vaccination. Vaccine doses each comprised 300 ug of mutant IDH1 20-mer peptide, with topical imiquimod. Trimming took off 4 bases at V and 8 bases at J, with 6 bases between the two ends. The V gene's germline CDR1 is MNHNY and CDR2 SVGAGI (reference sequence). The CDR3 loop spans 11 amino acids. TCRdb's table, derived via immunoSEQ multiplex PCR, lists solely in-frame clones and lacks some. The profile shows some 30,000 clones, more than 75% of them singletons. In regard to this clone: Its specificity is unknown.

Sequences were derived from PBMCs, sampled from a glioma patient whose treatment included an IDH1 peptide vaccine. This chain links TRBV6-6 with TRBJ1-5; D is unresolved. The sequence derives from a middle-aged man with glioma. The CDR3 here is CASSSEEPQHF. The CDR3, as DNA: TGTGCCAGCAGTTCGGAGGAGCCCCAGCATTTT.